A selection of T cell receptor beta chains follows, all from one sample in a study of T cell responses to AZD1222 COVID-19 vaccine. Measured with immunoSEQ multiplex PCR; TCRdb has only the in-frame clones, and not every one. This table holds about 110,000 clones, roughly 86% found once. The input for sequencing was peripheral blood, taken 28 days after the second AZD1222 dose. All receptors derive from an adult who received the AZD1222 COVID-19 vaccine. The CDR3 runs from the conserved cysteine through the conserved F or W. The D gene is left open where the match is weak. The listing skips clone size in some rows; elsewhere it reads once, few, many or a size class.

TRBD2	few	TRBV4-3	TRBJ2-7	CASSQDYTSGGYEQYF	TGCGCCAGCAGCCAAGATTATACTAGCGGGGGCTACGAGCAGTACTTC
NA	NA	TRBV21-1	TRBJ1-1	CASSKATGSNTEAFF	TGTGCCAGCAGCAAAGCCACGGGTTCGAACACTGAAGCTTTCTTT
NA	NA	TRBV7-2	TRBJ2-7	CASSFNRVYEQYF	TGTGCCAGCAGCTTCAACAGGGTCTACGAGCAGTACTTC
TRBD2	NA	TRBV24-1	TRBJ2-5	CATSGGLAGTQYF	TGTGCCACCAGTGGGGGGCTAGCGGGGACCCAGTACTTC
NA	NA	TRBV5-1	TRBJ1-5	CASSLGGALQPQHF	TGCGCCAGCAGCTTAGGGGGGGCCTTGCAGCCCCAGCATTTT
NA	NA	TRBV7-8	TRBJ1-5	CASSRGFANNQPQHF	TGTGCCAGCAGCCGAGGTTTTGCAAATAATCAGCCCCAGCATTTT
NA	few	TRBV19	TRBJ2-7	CASSRGRGGVANEQYF	TGTGCCAGTAGTAGAGGGCGTGGGGGAGTAGCGAACGAGCAGTACTTC
NA	NA	TRBV6-2/TRBV6-3	TRBJ2-3	CASSGLGGSTDTQYF	TGTGCCAGCAGTGGTCTGGGCGGGAGCACAGATACGCAGTATTTT
NA	NA	TRBV7-9	TRBJ2-7	CASSSTPYEQYF	TGTGCCAGCAGCTCCACCCCCTACGAGCAGTACTTC
TRBD2	NA	TRBV7-8	TRBJ2-3	CASSISGRAADTQYF	TGTGCCAGCAGCATTAGCGGGAGGGCCGCAGATACGCAGTATTTT
NA	once	TRBV18	TRBJ1-4	CASSREWGLNEKLFF	TGTGCCAGCTCACGCGAATGGGGGCTTAATGAAAAACTGTTTTTT
NA	NA	TRBV13	TRBJ2-2	CASSPTGFVSTGELFF	TGTGCCAGCAGCCCCACAGGTTTTGTTTCCACCGGGGAGCTGTTTTTT
NA	NA	TRBV5-5	TRBJ2-1	CASSLLAGTNEQFF	TGTGCCAGCAGCTTGTTAGCAGGGACCAATGAGCAGTTCTTC
NA	NA	TRBV7-6	TRBJ2-2	CASSLAADTYTGELFF	TGTGCCAGCAGCTTGGCCGCGGACACTTACACCGGGGAGCTGTTTTTT
NA	NA	TRBV15	TRBJ1-2	CATKGTSNYGYTF	TGTGCCACCAAAGGAACCTCTAACTATGGCTACACCTTC
NA	NA	TRBV21-1	TRBJ1-5	CASSKDRDRGLGSNQPQHF	TGTGCCAGCAGCAAAGACCGGGACAGGGGATTGGGGAGCAATCAGCCCCAGCATTTT
TRBD1	once	TRBV7-9	TRBJ1-3	CASSLGQGADGNTIYF	TGTGCCAGCAGCCTTGGACAGGGGGCGGACGGAAACACCATATATTTT
NA	NA	TRBV15	TRBJ2-6	CATSREVVGAGGNVLTF	TGTGCCACCAGCAGAGAGGTCGTCGGAGCAGGAGGGAACGTCCTGACTTTC
NA	NA	TRBV28	TRBJ1-2	CASYGEGYTF	TGTGCCAGCTACGGAGAAGGCTACACCTTC
NA	NA	TRBV28	TRBJ1-6	CASSSVSGPSRPLHF	TGTGCCAGCAGTTCCGTCTCAGGGCCCTCCAGGCCCCTCCACTTT
TRBD1	NA	TRBV29-1	TRBJ2-7	CSVVPGTGYEQYF	TGCAGCGTGGTCCCCGGGACAGGGTACGAGCAGTACTTC
NA	once	TRBV27	TRBJ1-1	CASSRSWVVNTEAFF	TGTGCCAGCAGCCGGAGCTGGGTCGTAAACACTGAAGCTTTCTTT
NA	NA	TRBV18	TRBJ2-3	CASSQFDGVLGTDTQYF	TGTGCCAGCTCACAGTTTGACGGGGTTTTGGGCACAGATACGCAGTATTTT
NA	NA	TRBV5-1	TRBJ1-2	CASSFSGDLSGYTF	TGCGCCAGCAGCTTTAGCGGGGATCTAAGTGGCTACACCTTC
TRBD1	NA	TRBV18	TRBJ2-1	CASSLLDRASNEQFF	TGTGCCAGCTCGCTTCTGGACAGGGCCTCCAATGAGCAGTTCTTC
TRBD1	NA	TRBV6-5	TRBJ2-7	CASRVDRQGVGEQYF	TGTGCCAGCAGGGTTGATAGACAGGGCGTTGGGGAGCAGTACTTC
NA	NA	TRBV19	TRBJ1-1	CASSMEGPTEAFF	TGTGCCAGTAGTATGGAGGGGCCCACTGAAGCTTTCTTT